Each of the 8 T cell receptor beta chains below was sequenced from the same sample in a study of blood T cell repertoires in COVID-19. TCRdb's table, derived via immunoSEQ multiplex PCR, lists solely in-frame clones and lacks some. Of over 55,000 clones listed, roughly 84% are singletons. The sequencing input was peripheral blood. The receptors shown here come from a man aged 45-65 years with COVID-19, enrolled during active disease.

The rearrangement uses TRBV7-3 and TRBJ2-1; D is ambiguous. The V end was cut by 6 bases, the J end by 2 bases, with 14 bases between. CDR3 length: 15 amino acids. Germline V gene sequence: CDR1 SGHTA, CDR2 FQGTGA. The CDR3 DNA follows: TGTGCCAGCAGTATTAGTGACACTGCCTACAATGAGCAGTTCTTC. Its translation: CASSISDTAYNEQFF.

This clone was detected once. The V call is TRBV7-2, the J call TRBJ2-1; 12 positions agree with TRBD1. J gave up 7 bases and V 5 bases, and 9 bases lay outside the gene matches. This CDR3 spans 16 amino acids. Germline assignment: CDR1 SGHTA and CDR2 FQGNSA. The CDR3 coding sequence is TGTGCCAGCAGCCCTTTCTGGGACAGGGGGCGGAATGAGCAGTTCTTC. Translated: CASSPFWDRGRNEQFF.

The V call is TRBV6-6, the J call TRBJ2-2; the D is unclear. The CDR3 has 15 amino acids. Trimming took off 0 bases at V and 4 bases at J, with 9 bases between the two ends. Germline CDR1 MNHNY, CDR2 SVGAGI (reference sequence). The DNA for the CDR3 is TGTGCCAGCAGTTACTCCCGGGTCCGCACCGGGGAGCTGTTTTTT. Protein sequence: CASSYSRVRTGELFF.

V gene TRBV28 combines with J gene TRBJ2-7, with TRBD1 matching 9 bases. Trimming removed 4 bases from V and 1 base from J; junction bases left unmatched: 5. The germline V gene encodes CDR1 MDHEN and CDR2 SYDVKM. The CDR3 is made up of 15 amino acids. CDR3 residues: CASSSPGQGSYEQYF. In DNA, the CDR3 is TGTGCCAGCAGTTCTCCCGGACAGGGGTCCTACGAGCAGTACTTC. Filled out from reference TRBV28 and TRBJ2-7, the complete variable domain reads DVKVTQSSRYLVKRTGEKVFLECVQDMDHENMFWYRQDPGLGLRLIYFSYDVKMKEKGDIPEGYSVSREKKERFSLILESASTNQTSMYLCASSSPGQGSYEQYFGPGTRLTVT.

V is TRBV7-9 and J is TRBJ2-1; D not certain. The CDR3 has 15 residues. The germline V and J ends were trimmed by 1 base and 0 bases, with 7 bases remaining between them. Germline lookup yields CDR1 SEHNR and CDR2 FQNEAQ (reference sequence). For the CDR3, the DNA is TGTGCCAGCAGCTTAGATGAGTTCTCCTACAATGAGCAGTTCTTC. The encoded protein is CASSLDEFSYNEQFF.

This chain links TRBV6-4 with TRBJ2-1, with 9 bases matching TRBD2. With 4 bases clipped from V and 8 bases from J, the junction kept 9 bases outside the gene matches. The CDR3 length is 15 residues. Germline CDR1 and CDR2: MRHNA and SNTAGT. The CDR3 coding sequence is TGTGCCAGCAGTGCCGAGACTAGCGGCGGCGATGAGCAGTTCTTC. Its protein is CASSAETSGGDEQFF.

The chain employs TRBV11-2 and TRBJ2-2; TRBD2 might be the D (6 bases). The CDR3 covers 16 residues. Per germline, CDR1 SGHAT and CDR2 FQNNGV. Trimming removed 6 bases at V and 4 bases at J, with 18 bases between. For the CDR3, the DNA is TGTGCCAGCAGTCCTACCTTAGCGGTTTTCACCGGGGAGCTGTTTTTT. Its translation: CASSPTLAVFTGELFF.

This chain joins TRBV6-5 and TRBJ2-7, with a tentative D call TRBD2 (7 bases). CDR3 length equals 14 residues. Trimming took 7 bases from V and 6 from J, leaving 19 bases between them. CDR1 and CDR2 (germline): MNHEY, SVGAGI. CDR3 region: CASTQGGGAGEQYF. As DNA, the CDR3 is TGTGCCAGCACCCAAGGCGGGGGCGCGGGCGAGCAGTACTTC.